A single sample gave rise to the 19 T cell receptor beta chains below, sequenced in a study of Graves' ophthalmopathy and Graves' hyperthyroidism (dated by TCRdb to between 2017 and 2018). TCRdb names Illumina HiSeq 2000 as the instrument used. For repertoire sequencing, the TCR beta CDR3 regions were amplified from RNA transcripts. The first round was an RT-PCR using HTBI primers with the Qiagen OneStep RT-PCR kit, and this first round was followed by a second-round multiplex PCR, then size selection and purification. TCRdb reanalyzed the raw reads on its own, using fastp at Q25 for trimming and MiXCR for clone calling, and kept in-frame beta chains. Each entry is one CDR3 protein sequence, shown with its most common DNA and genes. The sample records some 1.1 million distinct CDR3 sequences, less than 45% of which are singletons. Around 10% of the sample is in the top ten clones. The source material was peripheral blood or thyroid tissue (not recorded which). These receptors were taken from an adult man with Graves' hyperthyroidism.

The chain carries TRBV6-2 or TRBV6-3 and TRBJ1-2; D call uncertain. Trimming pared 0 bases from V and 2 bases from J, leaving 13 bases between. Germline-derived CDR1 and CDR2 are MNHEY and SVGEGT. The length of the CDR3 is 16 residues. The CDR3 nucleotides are TGTGCCAGCAGTTACTCTTCCAGAAATCGAAACTATGGCTACACCTTC. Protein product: CASSYSSRNRNYGYTF.

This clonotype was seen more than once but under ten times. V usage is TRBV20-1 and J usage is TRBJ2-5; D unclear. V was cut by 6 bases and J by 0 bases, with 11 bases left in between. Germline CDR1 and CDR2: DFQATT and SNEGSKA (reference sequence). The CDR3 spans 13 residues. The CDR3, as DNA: TGCAGTGCCAACCTTCAGTACCAAGAGACCCAGTACTTC. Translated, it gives CSANLQYQETQYF.

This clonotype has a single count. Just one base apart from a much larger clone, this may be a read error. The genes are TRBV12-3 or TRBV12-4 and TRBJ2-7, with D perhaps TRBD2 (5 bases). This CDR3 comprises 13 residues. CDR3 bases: TGTGCCATCAGTTCCACGGTAGCGACCGAGCAGTACTTC. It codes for CAISSTVATEQYF.

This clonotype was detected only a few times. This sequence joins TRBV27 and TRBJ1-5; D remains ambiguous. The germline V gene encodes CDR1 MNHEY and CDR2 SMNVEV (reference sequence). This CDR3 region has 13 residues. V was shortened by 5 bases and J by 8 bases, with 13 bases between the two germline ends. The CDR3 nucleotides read TGTGCCAGCAGTCAATGGCGGGCGGAGCCCCAGCATTTT. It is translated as CASSQWRAEPQHF.

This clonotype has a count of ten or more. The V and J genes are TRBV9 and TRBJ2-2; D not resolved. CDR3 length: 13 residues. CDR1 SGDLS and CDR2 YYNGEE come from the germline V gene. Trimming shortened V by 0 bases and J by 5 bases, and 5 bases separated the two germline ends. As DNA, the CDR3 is TGTGCCAGCAGCGTAGTTGGGACCGGGGAGCTGTTTTTT. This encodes CASSVVGTGELFF.

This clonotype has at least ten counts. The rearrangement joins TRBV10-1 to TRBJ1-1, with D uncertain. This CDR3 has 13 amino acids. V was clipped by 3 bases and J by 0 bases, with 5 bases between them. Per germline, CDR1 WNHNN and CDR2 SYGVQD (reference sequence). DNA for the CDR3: TGCGCCAGCAGTGACAAACTGAACACTGAAGCTTTCTTT. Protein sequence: CASSDKLNTEAFF.

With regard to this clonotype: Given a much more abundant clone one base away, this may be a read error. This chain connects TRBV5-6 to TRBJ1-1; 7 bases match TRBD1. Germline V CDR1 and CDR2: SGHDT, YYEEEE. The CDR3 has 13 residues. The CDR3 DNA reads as TGTGCCATCAGCCAAAACAGGGGAACTGAAGCTTTCTTT. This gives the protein CAISQNRGTEAFF.

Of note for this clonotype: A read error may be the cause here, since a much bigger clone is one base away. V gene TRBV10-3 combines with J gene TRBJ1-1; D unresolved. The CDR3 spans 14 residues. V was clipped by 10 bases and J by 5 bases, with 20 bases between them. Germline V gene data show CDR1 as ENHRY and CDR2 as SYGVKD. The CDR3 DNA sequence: TGTGCCAGCAAGGGATGGGAGGGAGAGACTGAAGCTTTCTTT. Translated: CASKGWEGETEAFF.

The CDR3 is CSFTAPGDRWGYTF. CDR3 DNA sequence: TGCAGCTTTACAGCTCCAGGGGATCGTTGGGGCTACACCTTC. The chain joins TRBV29-1 to TRBJ1-2; D is perhaps TRBD1 (6 bases). CDR1 and CDR2 (germline): SQVTM, ANQGSEA. V was clipped by 8 bases and J by 8 bases, with 24 bases between them. There are 14 residues in the CDR3.

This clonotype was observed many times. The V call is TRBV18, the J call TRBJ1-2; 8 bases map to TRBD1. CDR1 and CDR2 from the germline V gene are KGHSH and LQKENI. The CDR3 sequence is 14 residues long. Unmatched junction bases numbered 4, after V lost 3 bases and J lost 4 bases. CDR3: CASSPRDRTYGYTF. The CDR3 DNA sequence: TGTGCCAGCTCACCCCGGGACAGGACCTATGGCTACACCTTC. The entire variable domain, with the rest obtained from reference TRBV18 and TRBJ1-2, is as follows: NAGVMQNPRHLVRRRGQEARLRCSPMKGHSHVYWYRQLPEEGLKFMVYLQKENIIDESGMPKERFSAEFPKEGPSILRIQQVVRGDSAAYFCASSPRDRTYGYTFGSGTRLTVV.

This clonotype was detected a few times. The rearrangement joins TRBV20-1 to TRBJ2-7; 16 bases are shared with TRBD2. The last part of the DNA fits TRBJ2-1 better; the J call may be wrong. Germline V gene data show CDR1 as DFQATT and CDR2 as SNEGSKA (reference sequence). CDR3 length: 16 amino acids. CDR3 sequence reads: CSVEGLAGGQGNEQFF. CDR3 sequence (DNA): TGCAGCGTTGAGGGACTAGCGGGAGGGCAGGGGAATGAGCAGTTCTTC.

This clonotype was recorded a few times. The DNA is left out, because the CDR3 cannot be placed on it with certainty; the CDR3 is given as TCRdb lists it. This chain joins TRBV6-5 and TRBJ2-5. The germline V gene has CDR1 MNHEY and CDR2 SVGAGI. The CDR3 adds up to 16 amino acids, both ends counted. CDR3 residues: CASSYSMFFGEETQYF.

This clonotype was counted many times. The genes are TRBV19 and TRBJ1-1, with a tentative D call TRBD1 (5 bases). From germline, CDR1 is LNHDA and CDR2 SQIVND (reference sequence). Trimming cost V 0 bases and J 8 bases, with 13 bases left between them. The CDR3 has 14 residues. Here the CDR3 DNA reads TGTGCCAGTAGTATAGAGGCAGGGTTAACGGAAGCTTTCTTT. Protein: CASSIEAGLTEAFF.

CDR3 in DNA: TGCAGCGTTGATGTCCAGGGAATTGGAAACACCATATATTTT. Its translation: CSVDVQGIGNTIYF. The chain joins TRBV29-1 to TRBJ1-3, with TRBD1 as a possible D gene (5 bases). V was shortened by 3 bases and J by 3 bases, with 12 bases between the two germline ends. The CDR3 runs to 14 residues. CDR1 is SQVTM and CDR2 is ANQGSEA in the germline V gene.

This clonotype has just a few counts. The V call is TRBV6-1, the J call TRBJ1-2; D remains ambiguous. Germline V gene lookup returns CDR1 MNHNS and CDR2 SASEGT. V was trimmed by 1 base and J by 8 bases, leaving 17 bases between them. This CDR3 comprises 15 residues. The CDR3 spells CASSEEARTIWGYTF. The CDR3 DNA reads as TGTGCCAGCAGTGAAGAGGCTCGTACCATCTGGGGCTACACCTTC.

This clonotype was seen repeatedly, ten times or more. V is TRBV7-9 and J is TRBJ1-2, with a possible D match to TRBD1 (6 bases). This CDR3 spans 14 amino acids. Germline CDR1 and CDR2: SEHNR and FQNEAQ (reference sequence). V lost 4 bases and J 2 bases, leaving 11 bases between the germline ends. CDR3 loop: CASSSPQGNYGYTF. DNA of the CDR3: TGTGCCAGCAGCTCCCCTCAGGGGAACTATGGCTACACCTTC.

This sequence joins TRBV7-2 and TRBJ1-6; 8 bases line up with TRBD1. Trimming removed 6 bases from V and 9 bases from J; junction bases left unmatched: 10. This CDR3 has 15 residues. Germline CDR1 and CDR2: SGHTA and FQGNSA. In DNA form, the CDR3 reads TGTGCCAGCAGTGCCCGACAGGGGATGGCTTCACCCCTCCACTTT. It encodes CASSARQGMASPLHF.

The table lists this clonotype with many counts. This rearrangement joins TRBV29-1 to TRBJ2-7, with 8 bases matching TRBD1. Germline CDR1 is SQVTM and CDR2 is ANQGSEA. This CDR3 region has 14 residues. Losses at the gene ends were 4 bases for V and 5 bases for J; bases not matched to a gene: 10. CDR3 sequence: CSVGRTGLTHEQYF. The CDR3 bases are TGCAGCGTTGGAAGGACAGGGTTAACCCACGAGCAGTACTTC.

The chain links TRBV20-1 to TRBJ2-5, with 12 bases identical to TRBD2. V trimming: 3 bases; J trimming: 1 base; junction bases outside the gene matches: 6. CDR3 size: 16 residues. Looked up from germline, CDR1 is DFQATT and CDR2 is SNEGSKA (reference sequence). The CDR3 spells CSASPPSGGVQETQYF. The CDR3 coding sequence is TGCAGTGCTAGTCCGCCTAGCGGGGGGGTCCAAGAGACCCAGTACTTC.